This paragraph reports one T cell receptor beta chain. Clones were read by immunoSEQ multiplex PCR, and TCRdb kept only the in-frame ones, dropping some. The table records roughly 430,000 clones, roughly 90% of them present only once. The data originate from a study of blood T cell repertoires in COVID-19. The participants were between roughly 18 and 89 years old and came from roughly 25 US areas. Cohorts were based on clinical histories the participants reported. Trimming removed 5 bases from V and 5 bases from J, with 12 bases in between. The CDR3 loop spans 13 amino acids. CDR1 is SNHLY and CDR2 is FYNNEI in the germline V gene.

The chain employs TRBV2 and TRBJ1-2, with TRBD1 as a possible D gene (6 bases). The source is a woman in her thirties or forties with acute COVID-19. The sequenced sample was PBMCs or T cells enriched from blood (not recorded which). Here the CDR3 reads CASSQGNMYGYTF. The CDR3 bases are TGTGCCAGCAGTCAGGGGAATATGTATGGCTACACCTTC.